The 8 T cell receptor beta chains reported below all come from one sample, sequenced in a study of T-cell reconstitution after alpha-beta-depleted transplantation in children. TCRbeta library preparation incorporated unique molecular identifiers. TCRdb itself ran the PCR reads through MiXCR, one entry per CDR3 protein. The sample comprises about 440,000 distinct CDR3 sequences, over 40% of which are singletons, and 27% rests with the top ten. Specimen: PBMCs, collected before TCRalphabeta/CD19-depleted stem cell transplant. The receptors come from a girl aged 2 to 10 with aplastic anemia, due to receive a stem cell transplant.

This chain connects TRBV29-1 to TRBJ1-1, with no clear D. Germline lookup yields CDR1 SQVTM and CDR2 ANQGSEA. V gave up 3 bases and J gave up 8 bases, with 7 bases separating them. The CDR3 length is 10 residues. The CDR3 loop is CSVETAEAFF. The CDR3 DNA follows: TGCAGCGTTGAGACTGCAGAAGCTTTCTTT.

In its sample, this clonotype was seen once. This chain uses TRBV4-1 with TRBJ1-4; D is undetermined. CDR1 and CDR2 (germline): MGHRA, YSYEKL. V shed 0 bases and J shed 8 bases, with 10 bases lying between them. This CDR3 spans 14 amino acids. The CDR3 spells CASSQDRSREKLFF. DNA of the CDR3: TGCGCCAGCAGCCAAGATCGGTCTCGCGAAAAACTGTTTTTT.

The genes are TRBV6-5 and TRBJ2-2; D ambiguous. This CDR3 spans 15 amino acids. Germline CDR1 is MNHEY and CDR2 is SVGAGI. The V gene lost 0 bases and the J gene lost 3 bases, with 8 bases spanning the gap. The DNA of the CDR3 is TGTGCCAGCAGTTACTCAGGGCAGTACACCGGGGAGCTGTTTTTT. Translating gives CASSYSGQYTGELFF.

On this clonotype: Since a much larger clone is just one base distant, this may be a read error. The CDR3 protein is CGSSSLEGASYEQYF. CDR3 nucleotides: TGTGGCAGCAGCTCCCTCGAGGGGGCCTCCTACGAGCAGTACTTC. The chain couples TRBV11-3 to TRBJ2-7; TRBD1 matches 7 bases. Germline CDR1 is SGHNT and CDR2 is YENEEA. The length of the CDR3 is 15 residues.

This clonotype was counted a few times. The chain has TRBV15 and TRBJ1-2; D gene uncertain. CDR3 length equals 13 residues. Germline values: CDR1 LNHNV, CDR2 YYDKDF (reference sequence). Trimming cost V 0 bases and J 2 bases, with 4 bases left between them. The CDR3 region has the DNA TGTGCCACCAGCAGAGATCGAAACTATGGCTACACCTTC. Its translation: CATSRDRNYGYTF.

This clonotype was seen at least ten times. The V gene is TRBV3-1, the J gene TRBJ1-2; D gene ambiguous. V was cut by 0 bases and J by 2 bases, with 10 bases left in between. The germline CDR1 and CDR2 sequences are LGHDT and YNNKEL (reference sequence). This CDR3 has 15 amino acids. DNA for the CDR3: TGTGCCAGCAGCCAAGACCCGACCGAGAACTATGGCTACACCTTC. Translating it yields CASSQDPTENYGYTF. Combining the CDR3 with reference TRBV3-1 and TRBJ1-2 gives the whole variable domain DTAVSQTPKYLVTQMGNDKSIKCEQNLGHDTMYWYKQDSKKFLKIMFSYNNKELIINETVPNRFSPKSPDKAHLNLHINSLELGDSAVYFCASSQDPTENYGYTFGSGTRLTVV.

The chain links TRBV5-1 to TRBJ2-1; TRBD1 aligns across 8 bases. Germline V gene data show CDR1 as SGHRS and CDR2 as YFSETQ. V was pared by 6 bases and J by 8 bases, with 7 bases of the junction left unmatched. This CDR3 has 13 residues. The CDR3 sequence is CASTSDRADEQFF. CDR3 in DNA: TGCGCCAGCACCTCGGACAGGGCGGATGAGCAGTTCTTC.

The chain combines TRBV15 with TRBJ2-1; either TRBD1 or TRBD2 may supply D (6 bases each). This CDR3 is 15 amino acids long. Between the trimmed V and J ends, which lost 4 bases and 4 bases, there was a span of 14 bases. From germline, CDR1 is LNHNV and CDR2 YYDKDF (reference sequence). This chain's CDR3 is CATSKWRGVYNEQFF. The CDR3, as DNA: TGTGCCACCAGCAAGTGGAGGGGGGTATACAATGAGCAGTTCTTC.